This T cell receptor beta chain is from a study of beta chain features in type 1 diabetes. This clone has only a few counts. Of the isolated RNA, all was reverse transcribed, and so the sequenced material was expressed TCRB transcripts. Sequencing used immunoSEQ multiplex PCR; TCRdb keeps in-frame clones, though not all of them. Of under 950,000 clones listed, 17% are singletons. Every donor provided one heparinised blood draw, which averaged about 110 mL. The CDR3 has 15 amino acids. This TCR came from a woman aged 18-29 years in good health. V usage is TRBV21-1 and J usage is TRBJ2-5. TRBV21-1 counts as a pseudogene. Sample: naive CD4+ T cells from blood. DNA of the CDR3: TGTGCCAGCAGCACCCGGGCTCGGGGGCAAGGGACCCAGTACTTC. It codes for CASSTRARGQGTQYF.